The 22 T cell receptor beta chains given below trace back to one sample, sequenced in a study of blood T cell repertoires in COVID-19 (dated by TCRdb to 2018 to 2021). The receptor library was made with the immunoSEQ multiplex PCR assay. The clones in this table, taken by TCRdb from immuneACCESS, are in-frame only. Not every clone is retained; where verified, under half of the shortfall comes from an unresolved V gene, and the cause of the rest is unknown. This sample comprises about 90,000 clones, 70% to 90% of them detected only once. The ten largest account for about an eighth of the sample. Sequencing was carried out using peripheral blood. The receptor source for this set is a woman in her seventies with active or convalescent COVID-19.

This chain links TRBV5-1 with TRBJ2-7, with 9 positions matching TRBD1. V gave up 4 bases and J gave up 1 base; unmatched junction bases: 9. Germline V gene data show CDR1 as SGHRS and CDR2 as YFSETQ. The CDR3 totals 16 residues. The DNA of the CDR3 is TGCGCCAGCAGCCCGACGGGACAGGGAAGTTCCTACGAGCAGTACTTC. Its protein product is CASSPTGQGSSYEQYF.

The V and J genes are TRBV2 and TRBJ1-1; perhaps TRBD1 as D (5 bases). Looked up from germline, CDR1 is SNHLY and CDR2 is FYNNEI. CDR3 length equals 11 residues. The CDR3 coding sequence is TGTGCGACAAGGGGGAACACTGAAGCTTTCTTT. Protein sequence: CATRGNTEAFF.

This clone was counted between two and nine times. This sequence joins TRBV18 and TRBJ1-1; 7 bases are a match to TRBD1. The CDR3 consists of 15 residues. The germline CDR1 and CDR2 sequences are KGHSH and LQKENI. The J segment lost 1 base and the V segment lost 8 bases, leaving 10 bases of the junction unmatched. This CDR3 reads CASEQLRGQNTEAFF. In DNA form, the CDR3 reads TGTGCCAGCGAACAACTAAGGGGGCAGAACACTGAAGCTTTCTTT. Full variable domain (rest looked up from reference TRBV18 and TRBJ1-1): NAGVMQNPRHLVRRRGQEARLRCSPMKGHSHVYWYRQLPEEGLKFMVYLQKENIIDESGMPKERFSAEFPKEGPSILRIQQVVRGDSAAYFCASEQLRGQNTEAFFGQGTRLTVV.

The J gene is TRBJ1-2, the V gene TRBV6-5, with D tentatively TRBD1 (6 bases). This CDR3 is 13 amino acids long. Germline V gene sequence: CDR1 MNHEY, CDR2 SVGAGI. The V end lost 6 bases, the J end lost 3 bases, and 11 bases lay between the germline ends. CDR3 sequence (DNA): TGTGCCAGCAGGCTCACAGGGCACTATGGCTACACCTTC. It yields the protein CASRLTGHYGYTF.

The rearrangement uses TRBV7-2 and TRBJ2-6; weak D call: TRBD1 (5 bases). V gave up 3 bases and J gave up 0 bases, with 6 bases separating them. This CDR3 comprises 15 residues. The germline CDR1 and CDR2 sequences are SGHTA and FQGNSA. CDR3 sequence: CASSFQGSGANVLTF. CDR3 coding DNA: TGTGCCAGCAGCTTCCAGGGCTCTGGGGCCAACGTCCTGACTTTC. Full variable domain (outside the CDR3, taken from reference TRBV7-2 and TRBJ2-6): GAGVSQSPSNKVTEKGKDVELRCDPISGHTALYWYRQSLGQGLEFLIYFQGNSAPDKSGLPSDRFSAERTGGSVSTLTIQRTQQEDSAVYLCASSFQGSGANVLTFGAGSRLTVL.

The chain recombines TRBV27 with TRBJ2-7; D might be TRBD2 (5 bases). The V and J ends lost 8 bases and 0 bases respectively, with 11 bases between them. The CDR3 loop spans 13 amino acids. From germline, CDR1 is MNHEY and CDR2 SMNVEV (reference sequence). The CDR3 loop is CASAGLFSYEQYF. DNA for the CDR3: TGTGCCAGCGCTGGACTTTTCTCCTACGAGCAGTACTTC.

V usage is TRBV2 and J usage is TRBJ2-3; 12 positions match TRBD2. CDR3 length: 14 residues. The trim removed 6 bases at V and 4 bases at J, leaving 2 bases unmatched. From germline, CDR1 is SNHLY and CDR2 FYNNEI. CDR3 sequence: CASSGTSGSDTQYF. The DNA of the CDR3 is TGTGCCAGCAGCGGGACTAGCGGGTCAGATACGCAGTATTTT.

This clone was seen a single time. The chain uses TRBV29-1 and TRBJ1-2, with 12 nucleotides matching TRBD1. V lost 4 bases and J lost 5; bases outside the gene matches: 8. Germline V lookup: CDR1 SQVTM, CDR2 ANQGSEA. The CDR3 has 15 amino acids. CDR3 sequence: CSVGGQGAFEYGYTF. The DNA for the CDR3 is TGCAGCGTTGGGGGACAGGGGGCGTTTGAATATGGCTACACCTTC.

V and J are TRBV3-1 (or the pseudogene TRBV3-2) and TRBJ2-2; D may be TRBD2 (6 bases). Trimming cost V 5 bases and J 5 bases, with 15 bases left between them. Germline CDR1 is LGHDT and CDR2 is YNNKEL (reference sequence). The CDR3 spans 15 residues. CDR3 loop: CASSTRLAVTGELFF. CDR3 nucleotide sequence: TGTGCCAGCAGCACCAGGTTAGCGGTAACCGGGGAGCTGTTTTTT.

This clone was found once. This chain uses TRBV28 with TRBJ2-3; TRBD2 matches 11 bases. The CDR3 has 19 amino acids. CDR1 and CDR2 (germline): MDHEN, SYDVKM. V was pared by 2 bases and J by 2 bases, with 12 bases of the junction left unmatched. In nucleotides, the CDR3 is TGTGCCAGCAGTTTAAGGTTAGCGGGGGGGCCGAGAGACACAGATACGCAGTATTTT. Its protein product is CASSLRLAGGPRDTDTQYF.

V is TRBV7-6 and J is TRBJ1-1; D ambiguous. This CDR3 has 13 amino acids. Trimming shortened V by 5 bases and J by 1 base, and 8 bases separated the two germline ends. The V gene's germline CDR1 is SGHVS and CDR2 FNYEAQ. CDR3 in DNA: TGTGCCAGCAGCCGCTCGAGGAACACTGAAGCTTTCTTT. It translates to CASSRSRNTEAFF.

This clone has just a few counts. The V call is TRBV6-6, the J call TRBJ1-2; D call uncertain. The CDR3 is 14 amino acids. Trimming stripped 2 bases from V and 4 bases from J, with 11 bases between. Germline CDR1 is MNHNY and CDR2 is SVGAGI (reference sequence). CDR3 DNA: TGTGCCAGCAGTTACCGAGGGCAAAGCTATGGCTACACCTTC. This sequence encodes CASSYRGQSYGYTF.

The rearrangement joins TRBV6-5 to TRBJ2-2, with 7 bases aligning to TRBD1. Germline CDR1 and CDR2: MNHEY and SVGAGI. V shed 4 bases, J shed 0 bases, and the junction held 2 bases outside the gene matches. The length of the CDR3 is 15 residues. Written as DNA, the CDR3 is TGTGCCAGCAGTTTGGGGACAGCGAACACCGGGGAGCTGTTTTTT. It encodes CASSLGTANTGELFF.

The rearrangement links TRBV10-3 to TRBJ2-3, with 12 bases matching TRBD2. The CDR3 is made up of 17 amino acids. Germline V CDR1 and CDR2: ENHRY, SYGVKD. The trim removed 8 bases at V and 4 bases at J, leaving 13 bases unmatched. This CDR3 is CAIRSSLAGGPADTQYF. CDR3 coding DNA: TGTGCCATCCGAAGCTCGCTAGCGGGGGGGCCGGCAGATACGCAGTATTTT.

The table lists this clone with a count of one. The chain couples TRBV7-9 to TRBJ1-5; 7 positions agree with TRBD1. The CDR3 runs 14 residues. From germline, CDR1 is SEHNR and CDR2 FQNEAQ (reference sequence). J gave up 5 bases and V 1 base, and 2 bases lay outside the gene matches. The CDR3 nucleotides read TGTGCCAGCAGCTTAGGACAGGGTGATCAGCCCCAGCATTTT. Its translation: CASSLGQGDQPQHF.

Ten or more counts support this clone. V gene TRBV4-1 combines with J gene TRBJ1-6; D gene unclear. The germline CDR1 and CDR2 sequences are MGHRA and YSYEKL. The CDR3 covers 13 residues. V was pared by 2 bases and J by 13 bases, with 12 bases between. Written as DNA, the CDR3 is TGCGCCAGCAGCCAATTAATCAACTCTCCCCTCCACTTT. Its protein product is CASSQLINSPLHF.

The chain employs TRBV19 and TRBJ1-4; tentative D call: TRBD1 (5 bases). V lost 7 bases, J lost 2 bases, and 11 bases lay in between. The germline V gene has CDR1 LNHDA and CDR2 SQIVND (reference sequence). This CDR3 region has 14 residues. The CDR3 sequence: CASKRGHTNEKLFF. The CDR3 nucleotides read TGTGCCAGTAAAAGGGGTCATACTAATGAAAAACTGTTTTTT.

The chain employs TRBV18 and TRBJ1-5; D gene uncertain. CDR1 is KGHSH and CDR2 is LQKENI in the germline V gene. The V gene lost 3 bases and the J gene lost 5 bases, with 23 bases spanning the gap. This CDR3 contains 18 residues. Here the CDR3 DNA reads TGTGCCAGCTCACCGGCATTGGTCCTCCGGACTCAAGATCAGCCCCAGCATTTT. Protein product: CASSPALVLRTQDQPQHF.

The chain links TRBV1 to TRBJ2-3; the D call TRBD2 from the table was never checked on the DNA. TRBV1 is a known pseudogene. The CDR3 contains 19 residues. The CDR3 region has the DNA TGCACCAGCAGCCCCAAACTAGCGGGGGAGCCGGCCAGCACAGATACGCAGTATTTT. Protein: CTSSPKLAGEPASTDTQYF.

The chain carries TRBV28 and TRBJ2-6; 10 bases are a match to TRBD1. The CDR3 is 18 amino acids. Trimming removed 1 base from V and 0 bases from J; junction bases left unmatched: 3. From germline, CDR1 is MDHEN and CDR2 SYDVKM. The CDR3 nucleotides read TGTGCCAGCAGTTTATTTTGGGACAGGGGCTCTGGGGCCAACGTCCTGACTTTC. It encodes CASSLFWDRGSGANVLTF.

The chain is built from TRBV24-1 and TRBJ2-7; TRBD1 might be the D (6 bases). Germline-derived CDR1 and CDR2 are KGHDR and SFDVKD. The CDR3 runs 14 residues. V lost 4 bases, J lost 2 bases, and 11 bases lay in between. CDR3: CATSEADRPYEQYF. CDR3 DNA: TGTGCCACCAGTGAGGCGGACAGACCCTACGAGCAGTACTTC.

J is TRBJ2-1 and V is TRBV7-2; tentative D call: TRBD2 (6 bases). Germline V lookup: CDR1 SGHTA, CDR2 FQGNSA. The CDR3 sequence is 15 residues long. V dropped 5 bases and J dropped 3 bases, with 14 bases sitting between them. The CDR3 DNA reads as TGTGCCAGCAGCGGAGGGCCTTTAATCTACAATGAGCAGTTCTTC. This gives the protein CASSGGPLIYNEQFF.